The present TCR beta chain was sequenced within a study of control samples from healthy donors and cancer patients. CDR3 length: 16 residues. Germline lookup yields CDR1 MDHEN and CDR2 SYDVKM. The V and J ends lost 10 bases and 5 bases, in that order; junction bases with no gene match: 11. Assay: immunoSEQ multiplex PCR; the TCRdb copy retains only in-frame clones and omits some. The table shows just over 80,000 clones, with roughly 93% occurring only once. The source of this sequence is a woman younger than 30 in good health. This sequence joins TRBV28 and TRBJ2-1, with TRBD2 identical over 13 bases. Sequencing was carried out using blood. CDR3 DNA sequence: TGTGCCACCACCACTAGCGGGAGGGCCTACAACAATGAGCAGTTCTTC. The encoded protein is CATTTSGRAYNNEQFF.